This T cell receptor beta chain was captured in a study of T cells after yellow fever vaccination. Study-wide points: Compared with primary, the secondary response was weaker and peaked at day 5, not 15. Clonotypes found in both CD4 and CD8 compartments made up a small share. In FACS-sorted repertoires, abundant clonotypes from the bulk population could appear as contaminants.

For this clonotype: No antigen is known for it.

This CDR3 is built from 16 residues. V shed 4 bases and J shed 1 base, with 17 bases lying between them. CDR1 is MRHNA and CDR2 is SNTAGT in the germline V gene. By 5'RACE template switching, TCR cDNA was produced, with a universal primer site and UMIs added in the process. Each CDR3 protein gets one entry after TCRdb re-called the 5' RACE reads with MiXCR. In the table there are 500,000 to 550,000 distinct CDR3 sequences, 21% of which are singletons. The chain recombines TRBV6-4 with TRBJ2-7; weak D call: TRBD1 (5 bases). The specimen was PBMCs, collected around 3 weeks after the first yellow fever vaccination. This sequence originates from a man aged 18 to 29 who received the YFV17D yellow fever vaccine. The CDR3 DNA sequence: TGTGCCAGCAGTGGGCCCCCTCGACAGAGATCCTACGAGCAGTACGTC. Protein product: CASSGPPRQRSYEQYV.